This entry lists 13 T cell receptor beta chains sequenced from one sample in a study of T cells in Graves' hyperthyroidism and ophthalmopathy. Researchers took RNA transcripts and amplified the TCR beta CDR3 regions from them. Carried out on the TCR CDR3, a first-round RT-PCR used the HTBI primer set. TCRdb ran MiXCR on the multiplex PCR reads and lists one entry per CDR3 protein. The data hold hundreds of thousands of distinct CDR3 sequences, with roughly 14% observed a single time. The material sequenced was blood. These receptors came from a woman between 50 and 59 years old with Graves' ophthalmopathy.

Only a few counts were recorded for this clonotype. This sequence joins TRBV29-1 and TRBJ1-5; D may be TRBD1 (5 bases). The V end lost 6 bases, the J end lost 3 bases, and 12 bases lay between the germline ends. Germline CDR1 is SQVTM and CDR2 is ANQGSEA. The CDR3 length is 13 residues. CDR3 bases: TGCAGCGTCGCTGACAGTGCCAATCAGCCCCAGCATTTT. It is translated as CSVADSANQPQHF.

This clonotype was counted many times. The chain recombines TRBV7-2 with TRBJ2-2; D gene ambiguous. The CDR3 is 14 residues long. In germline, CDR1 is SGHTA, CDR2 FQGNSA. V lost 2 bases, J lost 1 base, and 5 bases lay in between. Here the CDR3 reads CASSLIRNTGELFF. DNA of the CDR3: TGTGCCAGCAGCTTAATTAGGAACACCGGGGAGCTGTTTTTT.

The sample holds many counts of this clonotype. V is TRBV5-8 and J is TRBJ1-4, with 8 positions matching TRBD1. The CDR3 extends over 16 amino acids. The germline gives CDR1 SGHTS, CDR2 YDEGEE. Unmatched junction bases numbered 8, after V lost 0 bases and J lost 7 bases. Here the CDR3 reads CASSLDATGEGEKLFF. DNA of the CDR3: TGTGCCAGCAGCTTGGACGCGACAGGGGAGGGTGAAAAACTGTTTTTT.

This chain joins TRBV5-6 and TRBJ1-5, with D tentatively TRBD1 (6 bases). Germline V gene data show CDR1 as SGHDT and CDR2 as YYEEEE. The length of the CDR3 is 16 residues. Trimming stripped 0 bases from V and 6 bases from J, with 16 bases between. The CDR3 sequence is CASSLGGGWGPQPQHF. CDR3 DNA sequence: TGTGCCAGCAGCTTGGGGGGAGGCTGGGGGCCTCAGCCCCAGCATTTT.

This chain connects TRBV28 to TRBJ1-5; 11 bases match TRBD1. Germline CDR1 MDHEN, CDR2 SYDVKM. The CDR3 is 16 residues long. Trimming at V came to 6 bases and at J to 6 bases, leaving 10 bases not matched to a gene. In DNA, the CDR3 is TGTGCCAGCAGGACTCTCGGACAGGGGGCCGTTCAGCCCCAGCATTTT. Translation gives CASRTLGQGAVQPQHF.

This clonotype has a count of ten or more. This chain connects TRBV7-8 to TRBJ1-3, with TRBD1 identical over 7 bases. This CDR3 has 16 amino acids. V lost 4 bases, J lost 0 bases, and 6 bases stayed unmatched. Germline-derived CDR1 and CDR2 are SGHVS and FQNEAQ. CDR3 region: CASSYGDSSSGNTIYF. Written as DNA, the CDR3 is TGTGCCAGCAGCTATGGGGACAGCTCCTCTGGAAACACCATATATTTT. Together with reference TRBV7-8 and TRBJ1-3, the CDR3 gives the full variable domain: GAGVSQSPRYKVAKRGQDVALRCDPISGHVSLFWYQQALGQGPEFLTYFQNEAQLDKSGLPSDRFFAERPEGSVSTLKIQRTQQEDSAVYLCASSYGDSSSGNTIYFGEGSWLTVV.

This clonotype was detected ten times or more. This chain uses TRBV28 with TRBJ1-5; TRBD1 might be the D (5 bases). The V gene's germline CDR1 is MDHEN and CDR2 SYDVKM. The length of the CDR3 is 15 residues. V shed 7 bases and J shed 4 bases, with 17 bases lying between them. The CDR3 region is CASKSGQGRNQPQHF. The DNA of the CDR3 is TGTGCCAGCAAAAGCGGGCAGGGTAGAAATCAGCCCCAGCATTTT. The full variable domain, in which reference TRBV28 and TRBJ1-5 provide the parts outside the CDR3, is DVKVTQSSRYLVKRTGEKVFLECVQDMDHENMFWYRQDPGLGLRLIYFSYDVKMKEKGDIPEGYSVSREKKERFSLILESASTNQTSMYLCASKSGQGRNQPQHFGDGTRLSIL.

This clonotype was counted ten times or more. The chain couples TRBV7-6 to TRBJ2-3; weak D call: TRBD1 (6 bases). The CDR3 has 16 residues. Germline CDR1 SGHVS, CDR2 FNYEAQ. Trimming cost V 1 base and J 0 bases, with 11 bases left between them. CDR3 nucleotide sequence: TGTGCCAGCAGCTTAGATGTGACAGGTAGCACAGATACGCAGTATTTT. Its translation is CASSLDVTGSTDTQYF. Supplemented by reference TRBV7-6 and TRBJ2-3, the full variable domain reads GAGVSQSPRYKVTKRGQDVALRCDPISGHVSLYWYRQALGQGPEFLTYFNYEAQQDKSGLPNDRFSAERPEGSISTLTIQRTEQRDSAMYRCASSLDVTGSTDTQYFGPGTRLTVL.

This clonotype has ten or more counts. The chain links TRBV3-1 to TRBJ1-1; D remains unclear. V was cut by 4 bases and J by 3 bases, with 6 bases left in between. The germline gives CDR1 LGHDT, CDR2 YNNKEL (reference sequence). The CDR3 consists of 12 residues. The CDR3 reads CASSPRDTEAFF. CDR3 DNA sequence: TGTGCCAGCAGCCCCCGAGACACTGAAGCTTTCTTT.

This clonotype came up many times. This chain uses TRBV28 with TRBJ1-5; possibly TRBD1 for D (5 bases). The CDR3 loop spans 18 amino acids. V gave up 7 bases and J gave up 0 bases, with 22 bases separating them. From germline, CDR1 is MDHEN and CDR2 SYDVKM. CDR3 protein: CASTPAGYRTYSNQPQHF. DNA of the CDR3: TGTGCCAGCACCCCCGCCGGGTACAGGACTTATAGCAATCAGCCCCAGCATTTT.

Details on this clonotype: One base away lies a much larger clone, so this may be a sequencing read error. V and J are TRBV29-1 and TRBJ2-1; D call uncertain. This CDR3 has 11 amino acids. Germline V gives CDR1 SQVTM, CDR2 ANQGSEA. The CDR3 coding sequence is TGCAGCGGAAACAGTTACAATGAGCAGCTCTTC. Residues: CSGNSYNEQLF.

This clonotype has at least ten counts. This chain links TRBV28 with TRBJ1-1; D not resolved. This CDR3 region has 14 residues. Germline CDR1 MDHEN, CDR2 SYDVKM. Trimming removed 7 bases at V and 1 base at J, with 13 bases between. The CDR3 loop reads CASNPHTQNTEAFF. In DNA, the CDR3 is TGTGCCAGCAACCCTCATACACAGAACACTGAAGCTTTCTTT.

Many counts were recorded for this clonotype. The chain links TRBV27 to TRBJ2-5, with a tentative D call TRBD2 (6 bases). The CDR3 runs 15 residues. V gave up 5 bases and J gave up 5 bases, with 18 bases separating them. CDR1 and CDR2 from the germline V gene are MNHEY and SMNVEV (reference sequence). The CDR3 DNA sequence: TGTGCCAGCAGTCCCCCGGGACTCCAGAGGGAGACCCAGTACTTC. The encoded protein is CASSPPGLQRETQYF.